The rows below give T cell receptor beta chains drawn from one sample of a study of cytomegalovirus exposure and HLA in healthy donors. The table came from immunoSEQ multiplex PCR; TCRdb's copy has only in-frame clones and leaves some out. The sample carries approximately 70,000 clones, around 80% recorded once. The specimen sequenced was PBMCs. The source is a man aged 40-50 years in good health and CMV-seronegative. The CDR3 runs from the conserved cysteine through the conserved F or W. The D gene is left open where the match is weak. The size field is filled for only some rows; it gives once, few, many or a size class.

j_gene | abundance | d_gene | v_gene | CDR3aa | CDR3nt
TRBJ2-7 | - | - | TRBV5-1 | CASSLATIDQGYEQYF | TGCGCCAGCAGCTTGGCGACGATCGATCAGGGCTACGAGCAGTACTTC
TRBJ2-7 | - | TRBD2 | TRBV5-1 | CASSEGLAGGSYEQYF | TGCGCCAGCAGCGAGGGACTAGCGGGAGGCTCCTACGAGCAGTACTTC
TRBJ2-3 | - | TRBD2 | TRBV27 | CASRRSGGAGDTQYF | TGTGCCAGCCGAAGAAGCGGGGGGGCTGGGGATACGCAGTATTTT
TRBJ2-7 | - | - | TRBV7-2 | CASSLVGTASYEQYF | TGTGCCAGCAGCTTAGTGGGCACAGCTTCCTACGAGCAGTACTTC
TRBJ2-1 | - | - | TRBV19 | CASSSQDSYNEQFF | TGTGCCAGTAGTAGTCAGGACTCTTACAATGAGCAGTTCTTC
TRBJ2-7 | - | TRBD2 | TRBV2 | CASTPRGTTVEQYF | TGTGCCAGCACTCCCCGGGGGACTACCGTCGAGCAGTACTTC
TRBJ2-1 | - | TRBD1 | TRBV7-6 | CASSLAGTGDEEQFF | TGTGCCAGCAGCTTAGCGGGGACAGGCGACGAAGAGCAGTTCTTC
TRBJ2-1 | - | TRBD2 | TRBV7-2 | CASTRGGSYNEQFF | TGTGCCAGCACCCGGGGGGGCTCCTACAATGAGCAGTTCTTC
TRBJ1-6 | - | TRBD1 | TRBV5-4 | CASSQDRDRNSPLHF | TGTGCCAGCAGCCAAGATCGGGACAGAAATTCACCCCTCCACTTT
TRBJ2-1 | - | TRBD1 | TRBV5-6 | CASSFLTGVNYNEQFF | TGTGCCAGCAGCTTTCTAACAGGGGTTAACTACAATGAGCAGTTCTTC
TRBJ1-1 | - | TRBD1 | TRBV19 | CASSVVRNRGWVAEAFF | TGTGCCAGTAGTGTTGTTCGAAACAGGGGCTGGGTCGCTGAAGCTTTCTTT
TRBJ1-5 | - | - | TRBV7-9 | CASSKGGGWDQPQHF | TGTGCCAGCTCGAAGGGGGGGGGTTGGGATCAGCCCCAGCATTTT
TRBJ2-1 | once | TRBD2 | TRBV6-1 | CASSIAGEYNEQFF | TGTGCCAGCAGTATAGCGGGGGAGTACAATGAGCAGTTCTTC
TRBJ2-7 | - | TRBD1 | TRBV20-1 | CSAKTGYEQYF | TGCAGTGCAAAGACAGGGTACGAGCAGTACTTC
TRBJ2-2 | - | - | TRBV5-5 | CASSLGAGATRNTGELFF | TGTGCCAGCAGCTTGGGGGCAGGGGCCACACGGAACACCGGGGAGCTGTTTTTT
TRBJ2-7 | few | - | TRBV10-3 | CAISDEGSSSYEQYF | TGTGCCATCAGTGACGAGGGTTCTAGCTCCTACGAGCAGTACTTC
TRBJ2-5 | - | - | TRBV29-1 | CSDTTSETQYF | TGCAGCGACACTACTAGCGAGACCCAGTACTTC
TRBJ2-1 | - | - | TRBV13 | CASSHRESSYNEQFF | TGTGCCAGCAGCCACAGGGAAAGCTCCTACAATGAGCAGTTCTTC
TRBJ2-3 | - | TRBD1 | TRBV5-4 | CASGGPGGAGTDTQYF | TGTGCCAGCGGTGGCCCAGGGGGCGCAGGCACAGATACGCAGTATTTT
TRBJ2-1 | once | TRBD1 | TRBV28 | CASSGQVWNEQFF | TGTGCCAGCAGTGGACAGGTTTGGAATGAGCAGTTCTTC
TRBJ2-3 | - | - | TRBV5-8 | CASSFNRQHTDTQYF | TGTGCCAGCAGCTTCAATAGACAGCACACAGATACGCAGTATTTT
TRBJ2-1 | few | TRBD2 | TRBV19 | CASSIEGLAGGSQFF | TGTGCCAGTAGTATTGAGGGACTAGCGGGAGGTTCGCAGTTCTTC
TRBJ2-3 | - | - | TRBV9 | CASSVAERARDTQYF | TGTGCCAGCAGCGTAGCGGAGCGGGCTAGAGATACGCAGTATTTT
TRBJ2-7 | - | TRBD1 | TRBV2 | CASSWDSSYEQYF | TGTGCCAGCAGTTGGGACAGCTCCTACGAGCAGTACTTC
TRBJ2-7 | - | - | TRBV2 | CASSDVGISYEQYF | TGTGCCAGCAGTGACGTTGGCATTTCCTACGAGCAGTACTTC
TRBJ2-7 | - | TRBD1 | TRBV18 | CASSPVGTGPYEQYF | TGTGCCAGCTCACCGGTCGGGACAGGCCCCTACGAGCAGTACTTC
TRBJ2-7 | - | TRBD1 | TRBV5-6 | CASSRATGYEQYF | TGTGCCAGCAGCCGGGCGACAGGGTACGAGCAGTACTTC